This TCR beta chain derives from a study of cytomegalovirus exposure and HLA in healthy donors. Overall study findings and caveats: Within an earlier analysis, most TCR beta V segments proved productive either about 87% or about 30% of the time. Later analysis associated a missense DCLRE1C variant with TCR beta V- and J-gene trimming.

These donors, healthy bone marrow donors, were studied. The CDR3 runs to 17 residues. V was cut by 3 bases and J by 1 base, with 18 bases left in between. Germline V gives CDR1 SGHTA, CDR2 FQGNSA. Of note for this clone: Its target is not known.

PCR amplification relied on 60 Vbeta primers (plus 13 Jbeta primers). Clones were sequenced by immunoSEQ multiplex PCR, and TCRdb holds only the in-frame ones, with some missing. The table lists about 190,000 clones, less than 85% of them singletons, with under 0.8% in the top ten. This sequence was found in a boy aged 5-17 years in good health and CMV-seronegative. Sample: PBMCs. The chain couples TRBV7-2 to TRBJ1-1; no definite D call. CDR3 coding DNA: TGTGCCAGCAGCTTCGACATAAGTGGAATACAGAACACTGAAGCTTTCTTT. It is translated as CASSFDISGIQNTEAFF.